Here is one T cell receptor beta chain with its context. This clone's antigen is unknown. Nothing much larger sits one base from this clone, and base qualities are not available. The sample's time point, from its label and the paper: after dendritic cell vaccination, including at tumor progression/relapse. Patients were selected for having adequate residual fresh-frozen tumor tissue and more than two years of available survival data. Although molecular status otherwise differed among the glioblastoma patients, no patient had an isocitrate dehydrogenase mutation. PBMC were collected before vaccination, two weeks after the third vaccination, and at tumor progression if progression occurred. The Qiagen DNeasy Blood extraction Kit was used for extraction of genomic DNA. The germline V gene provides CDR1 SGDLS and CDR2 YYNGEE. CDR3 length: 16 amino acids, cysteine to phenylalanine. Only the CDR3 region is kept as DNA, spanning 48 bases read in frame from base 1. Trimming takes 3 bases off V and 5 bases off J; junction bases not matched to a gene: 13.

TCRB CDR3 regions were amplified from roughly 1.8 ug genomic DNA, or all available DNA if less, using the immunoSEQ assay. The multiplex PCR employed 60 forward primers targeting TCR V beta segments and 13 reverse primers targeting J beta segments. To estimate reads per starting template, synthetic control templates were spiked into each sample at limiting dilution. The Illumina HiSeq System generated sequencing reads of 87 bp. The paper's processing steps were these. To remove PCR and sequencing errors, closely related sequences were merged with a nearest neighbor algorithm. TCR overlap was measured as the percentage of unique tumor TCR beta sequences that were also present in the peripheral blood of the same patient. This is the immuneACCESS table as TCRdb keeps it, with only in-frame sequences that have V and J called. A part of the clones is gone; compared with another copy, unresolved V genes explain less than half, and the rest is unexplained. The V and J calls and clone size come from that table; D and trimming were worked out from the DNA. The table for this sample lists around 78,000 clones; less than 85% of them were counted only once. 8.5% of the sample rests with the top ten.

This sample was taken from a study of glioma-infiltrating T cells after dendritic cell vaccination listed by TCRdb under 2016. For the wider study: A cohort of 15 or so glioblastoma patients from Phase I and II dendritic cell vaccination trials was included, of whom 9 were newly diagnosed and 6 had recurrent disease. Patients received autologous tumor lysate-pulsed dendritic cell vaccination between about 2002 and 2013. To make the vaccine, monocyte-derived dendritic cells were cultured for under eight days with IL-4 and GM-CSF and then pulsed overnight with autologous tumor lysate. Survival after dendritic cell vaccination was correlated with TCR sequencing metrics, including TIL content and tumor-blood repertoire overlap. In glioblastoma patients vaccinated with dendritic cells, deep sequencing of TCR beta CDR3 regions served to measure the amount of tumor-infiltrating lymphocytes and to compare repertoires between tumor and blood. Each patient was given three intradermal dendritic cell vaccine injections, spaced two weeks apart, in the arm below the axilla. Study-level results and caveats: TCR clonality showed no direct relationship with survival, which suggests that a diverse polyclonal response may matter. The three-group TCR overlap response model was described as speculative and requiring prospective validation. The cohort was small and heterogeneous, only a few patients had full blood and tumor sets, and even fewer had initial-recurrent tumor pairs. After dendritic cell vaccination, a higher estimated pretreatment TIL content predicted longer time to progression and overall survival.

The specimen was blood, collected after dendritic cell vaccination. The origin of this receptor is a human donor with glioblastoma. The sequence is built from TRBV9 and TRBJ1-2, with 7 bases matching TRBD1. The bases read TGTGCCAGCAGCGCCGTCCCTCGGGACAGAAGTTATGGCTACACCTTC. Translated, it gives CASSAVPRDRSYGYTF. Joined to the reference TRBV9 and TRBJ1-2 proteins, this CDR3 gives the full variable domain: DSGVTQTPKHLITATGQRVTLRCSPRSGDLSVYWYQQSLDQGLQFLIQYYNGEERAKGNILERFSAQQFPDLHSELNLSSLELGDSALYFCASSAVPRDRSYGYTFGSGTRLTVV.